These T cell receptor beta chains were read from a single sample in a study of cytotoxic CD8 clonotypes in ibrutinib-treated CLL. Method: immunoSEQ multiplex PCR; TCRdb's copy keeps in-frame clones and lacks some. There are about 310,000 clones in the sample; about 80% occur only once, and under 8.5% lies in the top ten. This material consisted of PBMCs, taken before ibrutinib treatment. The receptors were gathered from a human donor with chronic lymphocytic leukemia. The CDR3 runs from the conserved cysteine through the conserved F or W. Each record gives: clone size, V gene, CDR3 length, D gene, J gene, CDR3 protein, CDR3 DNA. D genes are given only for firm matches. The size of a clone is reported for some rows only, either as once, few or many, or as a class for expanded clones.

>-|TRBV7-2|16|-|TRBJ2-7
CASSQTQTGPTYEQYF
TGTGCCAGCAGCCAAACCCAGACGGGACCAACCTACGAGCAGTACTTC
>-|TRBV14|13|-|TRBJ2-1
CASSRLSSIKLFF
TGTGCCAGCAGCCGCCTCTCCTCGATCAAGCTGTTCTTC
>-|TRBV28|17|TRBD2|TRBJ2-7
CASSYSRTSGSSYEQYF
TGTGCCAGCAGCTACTCCAGGACTAGCGGGAGCTCCTACGAGCAGTACTTC
>-|TRBV11-1|17|-|TRBJ2-1
CASSRDGQRSSYNEQFF
TGTGCCAGCAGCAGAGATGGGCAGCGAAGCTCCTACAATGAGCAGTTCTTC
>-|TRBV7-2|14|-|TRBJ2-3
CASSQTGPPVTQYF
TGTGCCAGCAGCCAAACCGGGCCCCCCGTTACGCAGTATTTT
>-|TRBV5-6|12|-|TRBJ1-4
CASSLRGEKLFF
TGTGCCAGCAGCTTACGGGGGGAAAAACTGTTTTTT
>-|TRBV5-4|17|TRBD2|TRBJ2-1
CASSLVRSSGAYNEQFF
TGTGCCAGCAGCTTGGTTAGGTCGAGCGGGGCCTACAATGAGCAGTTCTTC
>-|TRBV30|14|-|TRBJ1-5
CAWSLAVTNQPQHF
TGTGCCTGGAGTTTGGCAGTTACCAATCAGCCCCAGCATTTT
>-|TRBV7-6|20|-|TRBJ2-3
CASSIDPGGRGLRSTDTQYF
TGTGCCAGCAGCATCGACCCTGGGGGGCGAGGGCTTCGGAGCACAGATACGCAGTATTTT
>-|TRBV2|12|-|TRBJ2-2
CARGRGTGELFF
TGTGCCAGAGGAAGGGGGACCGGGGAGCTGTTTTTT
>-|TRBV14|15|TRBD2|TRBJ2-3
CASSRPGLAVDTQYF
TGTGCCAGCAGTAGACCGGGACTAGCGGTAGATACGCAGTATTTT
>once|TRBV2|17|-|TRBJ2-1
CASSEALGVGAYNEQFF
TGTGCCAGCAGTGAAGCGCTTGGGGTAGGGGCCTACAATGAGCAGTTCTTC
>-|TRBV6-5|15|-|TRBJ1-1
CASSYFRRGDTEAFF
TGTGCCAGCAGTTACTTCCGCCGGGGGGACACTGAAGCTTTCTTT
>-|TRBV6-5|16|-|TRBJ2-7
CASSYSSAGAGYEQYF
TGTGCCAGCAGTTACTCGTCTGCGGGGGCGGGCTACGAGCAGTACTTC
>-|TRBV27|17|-|TRBJ2-2
CASSLSFGGLGTGELFF
TGTGCCAGCAGTTTATCGTTTGGAGGTTTAGGAACCGGGGAGCTGTTTTTT
>-|TRBV7-2|12|-|TRBJ2-3
CASSYLRDTQYF
TGTGCCAGCAGCTATCTTAGAGATACGCAGTATTTT
>-|TRBV5-1|16|-|TRBJ2-7
CASSLEAGLSSYEQYF
TGCGCCAGCAGCTTGGAGGCTGGCTTGAGCTCCTACGAGCAGTACTTC
>-|TRBV5-1|16|TRBD2|TRBJ2-5
CASSSITSGIGETQYF
TGCGCCAGCAGCTCGATTACTAGCGGGATAGGGGAGACCCAGTACTTC
>-|TRBV28|14|-|TRBJ2-2
CASSLSDSTWELFF
TGTGCCAGCAGTTTATCGGACAGTACATGGGAGCTGTTTTTT
>-|TRBV5-1|14|-|TRBJ1-2
CASSPGRQGEGYTF
TGCGCCAGCAGCCCCGGGCGGCAGGGAGAAGGCTACACCTTC
>few|TRBV18|14|-|TRBJ2-3
CASSPLATTDTQYF
TGTGCCAGCTCACCACTAGCGACGACAGATACGCAGTATTTT
>-|TRBV4-3|13|-|TRBJ2-1
CASSLGSYNEQFF
TGCGCCAGCAGCCTAGGCTCCTACAATGAGCAGTTCTTC
>-|TRBV7-2|16|-|TRBJ1-3
CASSLEGPSSGNTIYF
TGTGCCAGCAGCTTAGAAGGGCCGAGCTCTGGAAACACCATATATTTT
>once|TRBV20-1|11|-|TRBJ2-1
CSARRFDEQFF
TGCAGTGCTAGAAGGTTCGATGAGCAGTTCTTC
>-|TRBV28|16|TRBD1|TRBJ1-5
CASSLSGRGVNQPQHF
TGTGCCAGCAGTTTATCGGGCAGGGGGGTCAATCAGCCCCAGCATTTT
>-|TRBV7-2|15|-|TRBJ2-1
CASSSGGKSYNEQFF
TGTGCCAGCAGCTCCGGGGGAAAATCCTACAATGAGCAGTTCTTC
>-|TRBV28|14|-|TRBJ1-2
CASSLGQTYYGYTF
TGTGCCAGCAGTTTAGGACAGACTTACTATGGCTACACCTTC
>-|TRBV1|14|-|TRBJ2-7
CTSSQWDRVYEQYF
TGCACCAGCAGCCAATGGGACAGGGTCTACGAGCAGTACTTC
>-|TRBV6-5|14|TRBD2|TRBJ2-1
CASSGTSGSNEQFF
TGTGCCAGCAGCGGGACTAGCGGGAGCAATGAGCAGTTCTTC
>-|TRBV6-1|16|TRBD2|TRBJ2-7
CASSEGLAGAPYEQYF
TGTGCCAGCAGTGAAGGGTTAGCGGGAGCCCCCTACGAGCAGTACTTC
>-|TRBV15|15|TRBD1|TRBJ2-7
CATTDDRDGNYEQYF
TGTGCCACCACAGACGACAGGGACGGGAACTACGAGCAGTACTTC
>-|TRBV18|15|-|TRBJ1-1
CASSPPGRRNTEAFF
TGTGCCAGCTCACCACCGGGTAGAAGGAACACTGAAGCTTTCTTT
>-|TRBV9|15|-|TRBJ1-3
CASMGVGNSGNTIYF
TGTGCCAGCATGGGGGTAGGGAACTCTGGAAACACCATATATTTT
>-|TRBV4-3|16|TRBD2|TRBJ2-3
CASSQVTSGSADTQYF
TGCGCCAGCAGCCAAGTTACTAGCGGGAGCGCAGATACGCAGTATTTT
>few|TRBV5-1|16|-|TRBJ2-1
CASSLVVDRAYNEQFF
TGCGCCAGCAGCTTGGTGGTCGATAGGGCCTACAATGAGCAGTTCTTC
>-|TRBV5-1|14|-|TRBJ2-7
CASSLGLGAYEQYF
TGCGCCAGCAGCTTGGGACTAGGGGCCTACGAGCAGTACTTC
>-|TRBV18|15|-|TRBJ1-4
CASSLGGGDDEKLFF
TGTGCCAGCTCACTCGGGGGAGGGGACGATGAAAAACTGTTTTTT
>-|TRBV28|14|-|TRBJ2-5
CASSFTDRRETQYF
TGTGCCAGCAGTTTTACGGACAGAAGGGAGACCCAGTACTTC
>-|TRBV4-2|15|TRBD1|TRBJ2-7
CASSKGQGVGYEQYF
TGTGCCAGCAGCAAGGGACAGGGGGTTGGTTACGAGCAGTACTTC